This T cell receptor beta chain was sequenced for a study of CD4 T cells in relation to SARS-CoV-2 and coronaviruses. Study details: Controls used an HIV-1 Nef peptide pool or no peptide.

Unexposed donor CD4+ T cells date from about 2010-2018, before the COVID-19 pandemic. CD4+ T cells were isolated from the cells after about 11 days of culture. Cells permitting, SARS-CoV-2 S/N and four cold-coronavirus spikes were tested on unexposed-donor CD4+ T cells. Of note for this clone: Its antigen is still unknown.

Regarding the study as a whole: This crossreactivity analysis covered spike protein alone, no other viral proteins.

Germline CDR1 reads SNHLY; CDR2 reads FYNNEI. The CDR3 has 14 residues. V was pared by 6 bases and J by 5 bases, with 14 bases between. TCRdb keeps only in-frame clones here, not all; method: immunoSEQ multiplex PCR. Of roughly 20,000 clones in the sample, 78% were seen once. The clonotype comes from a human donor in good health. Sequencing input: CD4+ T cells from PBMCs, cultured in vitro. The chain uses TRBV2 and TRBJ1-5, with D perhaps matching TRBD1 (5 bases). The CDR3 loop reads CASSEQAGDQPQHF. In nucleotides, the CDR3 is TGTGCCAGCAGCGAACAGGCGGGGGATCAGCCCCAGCATTTT.